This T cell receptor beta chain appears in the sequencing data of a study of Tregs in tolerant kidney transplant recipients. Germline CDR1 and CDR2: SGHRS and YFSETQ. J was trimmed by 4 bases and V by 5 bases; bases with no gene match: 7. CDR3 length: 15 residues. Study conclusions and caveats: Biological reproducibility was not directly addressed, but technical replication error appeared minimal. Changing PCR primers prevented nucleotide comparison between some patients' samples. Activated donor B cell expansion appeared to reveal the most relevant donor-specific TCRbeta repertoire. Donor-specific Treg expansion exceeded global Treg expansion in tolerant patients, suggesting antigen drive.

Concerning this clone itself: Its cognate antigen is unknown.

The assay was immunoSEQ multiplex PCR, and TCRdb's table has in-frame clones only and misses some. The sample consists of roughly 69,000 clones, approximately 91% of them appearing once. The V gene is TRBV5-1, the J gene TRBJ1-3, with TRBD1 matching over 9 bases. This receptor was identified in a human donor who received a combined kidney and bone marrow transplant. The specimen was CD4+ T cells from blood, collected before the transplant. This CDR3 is CASSSGQGKGNTIYF. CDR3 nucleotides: TGCGCCAGCAGTTCTGGACAGGGGAAAGGAAACACCATATATTTT.